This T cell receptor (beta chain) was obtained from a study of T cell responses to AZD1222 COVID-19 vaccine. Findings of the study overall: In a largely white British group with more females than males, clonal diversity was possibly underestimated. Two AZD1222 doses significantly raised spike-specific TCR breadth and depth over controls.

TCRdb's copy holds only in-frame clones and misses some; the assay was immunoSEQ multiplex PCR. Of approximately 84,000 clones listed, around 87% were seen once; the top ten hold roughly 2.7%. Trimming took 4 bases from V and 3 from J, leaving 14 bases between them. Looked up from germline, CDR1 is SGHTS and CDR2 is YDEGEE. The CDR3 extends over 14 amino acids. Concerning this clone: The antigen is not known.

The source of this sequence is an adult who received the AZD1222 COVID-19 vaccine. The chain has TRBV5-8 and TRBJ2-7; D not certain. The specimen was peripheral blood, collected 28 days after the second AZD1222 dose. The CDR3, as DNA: TGTGCCAGCAGCACCGGACCAGAAGACTACGAGCAGTACTTC. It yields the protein CASSTGPEDYEQYF.